The clone carrying this T cell receptor beta chain was detected a few times. Its antigen remains unidentified. PCR involved 60 Vbeta and 13 Jbeta primers. How the authors handled the data: Later reanalysis found tens of millions of unique TCR beta chains, around 10 million of them shared. TCRdb's copy holds only in-frame clones and misses some; the assay was immunoSEQ multiplex PCR. That table supplies the V and J calls and clone size; D and trimming were determined from the DNA. The sample records some 150,000 clones, 9.7% being singletons. The sample belongs to a study of cytomegalovirus exposure and HLA in healthy donors. Regarding the study as a whole: Researchers reported from a later analysis that most CMV-associated TCR beta chains appeared HLA-restricted. Clonal expansion, a later analysis showed, was greater in HLA-associated TCR beta chains than in equally common others. V- and J-gene trimming in TCR beta was tied to a missense DCLRE1C variant by an analysis performed later.

The CDR3 is 13 residues long. Germline loops: CDR1 MNHEY, CDR2 SVGAGI. Trimming cost V 7 bases and J 6 bases, with 15 bases left between them. This sequence joins TRBV6-5 and TRBJ1-2; perhaps TRBD1 as D (5 bases). The source material was PBMCs. The source of this sequence is a man aged 50-59 years in good health and CMV-seronegative. In nucleotides, the CDR3 is TGTGCCAGCAAGTTAAACGGGGGGAATGGCTACACCTTC. Protein sequence: CASKLNGGNGYTF.